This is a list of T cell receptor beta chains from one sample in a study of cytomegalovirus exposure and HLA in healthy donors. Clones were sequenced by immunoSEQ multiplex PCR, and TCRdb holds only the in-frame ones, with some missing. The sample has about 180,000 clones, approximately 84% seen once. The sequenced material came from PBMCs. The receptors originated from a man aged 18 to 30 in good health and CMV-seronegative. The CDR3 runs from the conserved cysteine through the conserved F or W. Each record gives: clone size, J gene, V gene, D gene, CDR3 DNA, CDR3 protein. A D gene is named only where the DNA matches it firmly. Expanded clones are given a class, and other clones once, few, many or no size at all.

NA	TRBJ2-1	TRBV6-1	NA	TGTGCCAGCAGCCTCTCCCGAGGCGTCTACAATGAGCAGTTCTTC	CASSLSRGVYNEQFF
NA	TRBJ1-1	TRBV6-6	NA	TGTGCCAGCGGGGGAGGAGTTTGGGCTGAAGCTTTCTTT	CASGGGVWAEAFF
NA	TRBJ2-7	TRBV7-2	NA	TGTGCCAGCAGTATTACAGGGTCGTTCTACGAGCAGTACTTC	CASSITGSFYEQYF
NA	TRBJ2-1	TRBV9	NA	TGTGCCAGCAGCGCACCGGCGGGCTACAATGAGCAGTTCTTC	CASSAPAGYNEQFF
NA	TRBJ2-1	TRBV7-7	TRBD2	TGTGCTAGCAGCTTAAATAGCGGGGCCAACAATGAGCAGTTCTTC	CASSLNSGANNEQFF
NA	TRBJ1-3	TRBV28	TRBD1	TGTGCCAGCAGTCGGATCGCAGGAGGGACAGGGGGATCTGGAAACACCATATATTTT	CASSRIAGGTGGSGNTIYF
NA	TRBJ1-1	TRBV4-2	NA	TGTGCCAGCAGCCAAGAAGATTGGCAGGTGAGCATGAACACTGAAGCTTTCTTT	CASSQEDWQVSMNTEAFF
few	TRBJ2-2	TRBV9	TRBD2	TGTGCCAGCAGCGTAGTGGGGAGCGGGGACACCGGGGAGCTGTTTTTT	CASSVVGSGDTGELFF
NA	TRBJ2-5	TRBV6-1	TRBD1	TGTGCCAGCCGCGGACAGGGCCTCCAAGAGACCCAGTACTTC	CASRGQGLQETQYF
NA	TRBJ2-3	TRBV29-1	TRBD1	TGCAGCGAGCGACAGGGGCAAGATACGCAGTATTTT	CSERQGQDTQYF
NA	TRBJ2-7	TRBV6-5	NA	TGTGCCAGCAGTACCCGCAGGGAACCCTACGAGCAGTACTTC	CASSTRREPYEQYF
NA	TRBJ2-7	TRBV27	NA	TGTGCCAGCAGTTTACGTGGGCAGTATCGCTCCTACGAGCAGTACTTC	CASSLRGQYRSYEQYF
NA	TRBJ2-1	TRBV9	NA	TGTGCCAGCAGCGTATTTTTAGGGGGTTACAATGAGCAGTTCTTC	CASSVFLGGYNEQFF
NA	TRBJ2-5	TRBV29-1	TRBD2	TGCAGCGGCGGGGCGGCACTAGCGGGGGACCAAGAGACCCAGTACTTC	CSGGAALAGDQETQYF
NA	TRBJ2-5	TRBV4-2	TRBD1	TGTGCCAGCAGCCCAAGGGACAGGACGATTAAAGAGACCCAGTACTTC	CASSPRDRTIKETQYF
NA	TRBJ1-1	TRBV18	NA	TGTGCCAGCTCACCTAACAGGGACACTGAAGCTTTCTTT	CASSPNRDTEAFF
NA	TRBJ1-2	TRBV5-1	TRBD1	TGCGCCAGCAGCTGGGGACAGGATAATGGCTACACCTTC	CASSWGQDNGYTF
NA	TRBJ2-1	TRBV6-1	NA	TGTGCCAGCAGTGAACATCGGCAGGGCCGCTCCTACAATGAGCAGTTCTTC	CASSEHRQGRSYNEQFF
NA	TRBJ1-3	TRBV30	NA	TGTGCCTGGGGACCGGGACTTGGAAACACCATATATTTT	CAWGPGLGNTIYF
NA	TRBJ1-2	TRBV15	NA	TGTGCCACCAGCGAGACTAACTATGGCTACACCTTC	CATSETNYGYTF
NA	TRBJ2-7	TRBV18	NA	TGTGCCAGCTCACCACTTGGCGGAGGCCTCTCCTACGAGCAGTACTTC	CASSPLGGGLSYEQYF
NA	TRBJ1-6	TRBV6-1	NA	TGTGCCAGCAGGCTACGGTCACCCCTCCACTTT	CASRLRSPLHF
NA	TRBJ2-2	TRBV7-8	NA	TGTGCCAGCGGGCCGAACACCGGGGAGCTGTTTTTT	CASGPNTGELFF
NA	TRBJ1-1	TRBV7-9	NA	TGTTCCAGCAGCTTTTGGGACATGAACACTGAAGCTTTCTTT	CSSSFWDMNTEAFF
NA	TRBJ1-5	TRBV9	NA	TGTGCCAGCAGCGGTCTCTCCGGTCAGCCCCAGCATTTT	CASSGLSGQPQHF
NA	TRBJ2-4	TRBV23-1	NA	TGCGCCAGCGGATACCCCGGGATAACCAAAAACATTCAGTACTTC	CASGYPGITKNIQYF
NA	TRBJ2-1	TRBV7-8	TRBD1	TGTGCCAGCAGCATCGGGACAGAGACATACAATGAGCAGTTCTTC	CASSIGTETYNEQFF
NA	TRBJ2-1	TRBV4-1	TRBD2	TGCGCCAGCAGCCTACCCACGGGGACTAGCGGGAACACCTACAATGAGCAGTTCTTC	CASSLPTGTSGNTYNEQFF